This T cell receptor (beta chain) was recorded in a study of blood T cells in healthy people across ages. The overall study: T cells yielded about one barcoded beta molecule per two cells through template switching. Whole-study findings and limits: Strong correlation linked observed beta diversity and percent naive T cells. Using unsorted PBMCs precluded a conclusive naive versus antigen-experienced comparison. Researchers deemed the diversity estimates from one million T cells underestimates.

This clonotype has just a few counts. No antigen is known for it. A second PCR of roughly 7 to 11 cycles used a sample-barcoded 5' primer and a J-beta primer mix. TCRdb re-called the 5' RACE reads with MiXCR, one entry per CDR3 protein. The repertoire holds about 640,000 distinct CDR3 sequences, with about 30% as singletons. This CDR3 region has 13 residues. V was clipped by 1 base and J by 11 bases, with 14 bases between them. Germline CDR1 reads LGHDT; CDR2 reads YNNKEL (reference sequence). The sample comprised blood. This TCR was recovered from a woman at least 80 years old in good health. The V call is TRBV3-1, the J call TRBJ1-1; D may be TRBD1 (5 bases). The CDR3 coding sequence is TGTGCCAGCAGCCAAGCGCTCTCGGGGCAGGCTTTCTTT. Translating it yields CASSQALSGQAFF.